A single sample is the source of the 9 T cell receptor beta chains below, sequenced in a study of shared clonotypes between healthy human individuals. TCRdb's table, derived via immunoSEQ multiplex PCR, lists solely in-frame clones and lacks some. The table lists fewer than 600,000 clones, roughly three quarters of them singletons. Sequencing was done on a sample of PBMCs. These receptors were taken from a woman aged 35 to 49 in good health. Some clones in this sample may be carry-over from other donors' samples.

V usage is TRBV2 and J usage is TRBJ2-5, with TRBD1 matching 11 bases. The CDR3 is 13 amino acids. The germline V gene encodes CDR1 SNHLY and CDR2 FYNNEI. V lost 6 bases and J lost 5; bases outside the gene matches: 2. The CDR3 sequence is CASRGTGGETQYF. CDR3 bases: TGTGCCAGCAGGGGGACAGGGGGTGAGACCCAGTACTTC.

The CDR3 DNA reads as TGTGCCAGCCGGGACCGGGACAGGGGCAGGCGTAGCAATCAGCCCCAGCATTTT. Translation: CASRDRDRGRRSNQPQHF. V usage is TRBV27 and J usage is TRBJ1-5; 10 bases agree with TRBD1. V lost 8 bases, J lost 0 bases, and 13 bases stayed unmatched. Germline V CDR1 and CDR2: MNHEY, SMNVEV (reference sequence). CDR3 length: 18 amino acids.

As to this clone: Within the sample, other DNA sequences also encode this same CDR3. V is TRBV28 and J is TRBJ2-3; D ambiguous. The CDR3 is 11 amino acids. Between the trimmed V and J ends, which lost 3 bases and 6 bases, there was a span of 4 bases. Germline loops: CDR1 MDHEN, CDR2 SYDVKM. The CDR3: CASSFGDTQYF. The CDR3 DNA is TGTGCCAGCAGTTTCGGGGATACGCAGTATTTT.

This clone was seen a handful of times. The chain is built from TRBV5-5 and TRBJ1-5; a weak D match, TRBD1 (5 bases). The CDR3 sequence is 14 residues long. V was pared by 7 bases and J by 0 bases, with 11 bases between. The germline CDR1 and CDR2 sequences are SGHKS and YYEKEE (reference sequence). The CDR3 nucleotides read TGTGCCAGCTCACAGGTCTATAGCAATCAGCCCCAGCATTTT. It is translated as CASSQVYSNQPQHF.

This clone was seen more than once but under ten times. The chain employs TRBV7-3 and TRBJ1-1; possible D gene TRBD1, 6 bases. Looked up from germline, CDR1 is SGHTA and CDR2 is FQGTGA. V lost 4 bases, J lost 6 bases, and 15 bases lay in between. This CDR3 spans 14 amino acids. CDR3 DNA: TGTGCCAGCAGCTACGGTCCCTCAGGGGCTGAAGCTTTCTTT. Translation gives CASSYGPSGAEAFF.

V usage is TRBV28 and J usage is TRBJ2-1; 7 nucleotides agree with TRBD2. The V and J ends lost 0 bases and 7 bases, in that order; junction bases with no gene match: 9. Germline V lookup: CDR1 MDHEN, CDR2 SYDVKM. The CDR3 contains 16 residues. The CDR3 reads CASSLCAGAGENEQFF. CDR3 sequence (DNA): TGTGCCAGCAGTTTATGCGCGGGAGCTGGGGAAAATGAGCAGTTCTTC. Complete variable domain (other parts from reference TRBV28 and TRBJ2-1): DVKVTQSSRYLVKRTGEKVFLECVQDMDHENMFWYRQDPGLGLRLIYFSYDVKMKEKGDIPEGYSVSREKKERFSLILESASTNQTSMYLCASSLCAGAGENEQFFGPGTRLTVL.

The chain uses TRBV30 and TRBJ2-1; either TRBD1 or TRBD2 may supply D (6 bases each). The CDR3 is 17 amino acids. Per germline, CDR1 GTSNPN and CDR2 SVGIG (reference sequence). V was cut by 0 bases and J by 2 bases, with 17 bases left in between. The CDR3 DNA is TGTGCCTGGAGTGTACGGGGGCGGCTCGATACCTACAATGAGCAGTTCTTC. It specifies CAWSVRGRLDTYNEQFF. The full variable domain, with the rest looked up from reference TRBV30 and TRBJ2-1, is SQTIHQWPATLVQPVGSPLSLECTVEGTSNPNLYWYRQAAGRGLQLLFYSVGIGQISSEVPQNLSASRPQDRQFILSSKKLLLSDSGFYLCAWSVRGRLDTYNEQFFGPGTRLTVL.

The chain uses TRBV18 and TRBJ1-1, with D possibly matching TRBD1 (5 bases). V lost 1 base, J lost 3 bases, and 15 bases lay in between. Germline CDR1 KGHSH, CDR2 LQKENI. The length of the CDR3 is 16 residues. The CDR3 sequence: CASSPRPGPRDTEAFF. In DNA, the CDR3 is TGTGCCAGCTCACCACGGCCGGGCCCCAGGGACACTGAAGCTTTCTTT. Variable domain in full (rest from reference TRBV18 and TRBJ1-1): NAGVMQNPRHLVRRRGQEARLRCSPMKGHSHVYWYRQLPEEGLKFMVYLQKENIIDESGMPKERFSAEFPKEGPSILRIQQVVRGDSAAYFCASSPRPGPRDTEAFFGQGTRLTVV.

This rearrangement joins TRBV5-1 to TRBJ2-5; 7 bases agree with TRBD1. Near its end, the DNA agrees better with TRBJ2-7, so the J call may be wrong. Germline assignment: CDR1 SGHRS and CDR2 YFSETQ. CDR3 length: 15 residues. The CDR3 DNA reads as TGCGCCAGCAGCCCCAGATCCGACAGGGTATACGAGCAGTACTTC. This gives the protein CASSPRSDRVYEQYF.